This T cell receptor (beta chain) was observed in a study of T cell responses to AZD1222 COVID-19 vaccine. Broader study findings: Reportedly, nearly half the spike-specific TCRs target unmutated variant regions. Clonal diversity was possibly underestimated, and the donors were mostly white British, with more females.

Method: immunoSEQ multiplex PCR; TCRdb's copy keeps in-frame clones and lacks some. The sample comprises more than 85,000 clones, 88% of which are singletons, and 16% rests with the top ten. As concerns this clone: Its matching antigen is unknown.

The specimen was peripheral blood, collected 28 days after the second AZD1222 dose. The clonotype was recovered from an adult who received the AZD1222 COVID-19 vaccine.

The CDR3 loop reads CASTGGISYGYTF. CDR3 nucleotide sequence: TGTGCCAGCACTGGCGGGATTTCCTATGGCTACACCTTC. The gene calls are TRBV6-6 and TRBJ1-2, with D unclear. V was cut by 7 bases and J by 4 bases, with 13 bases left in between. The germline CDR1 and CDR2 sequences are MNHNY and SVGAGI (reference sequence). This CDR3 spans 13 amino acids.